The clone carrying this TCR beta chain was recorded at least ten times. For TCRbeta, the library was prepared with unique molecular identifiers. A single record per CDR3 protein comes from TCRdb applying MiXCR to the PCR reads. The sample lists around 960,000 distinct CDR3 sequences; about 31% were seen once. The CDR3 totals 14 residues. CDR1 and CDR2 from the germline V gene are DFQATT and SNEGSKA (reference sequence). V trimming: 2 bases; J trimming: 1 base; junction bases outside the gene matches: 3. These data come from a study of T-cell reconstitution after alpha-beta-depleted transplantation in children.

The material was PBMCs, mostly from graft donor cells, obtained 360 days after TCRalphabeta/CD19-depleted stem cell transplant. This TCR derives from a boy under three years old who had a stem cell transplant for SCID, so the T cells may come from the graft donor. The chain employs TRBV20-1 and TRBJ2-3; TRBD2 matches at 7 bases. CDR3 sequence: CSARKSGGTDTQYF. CDR3 in DNA: TGCAGTGCTAGAAAGAGCGGGGGCACAGATACGCAGTATTTT.